Shown below are 27 T cell receptor beta chains from a single sample sequenced in a study of human T cells and chemical hapten exposure. Time point reported: pre-sensitization, week 0. Treatment indicated: therapeutic diphenylcyclopropenone sensitization with weekly scalp DPC. Someone pulled total RNA out of unfractionated whole blood. TCRdb fed the RACE reads into MiXCR, producing one record per CDR3 protein. The sample records tens of thousands of distinct CDR3 sequences, around 10% being singletons. This sample comprised whole blood, obtained in connection with sensitization to the hapten diphenylcyclopropenone (DPC). The receptors come from a man between 45 and 60 years old with alopecia areata. Some clones in this sample may be carry-over from other donors' samples.

The sample holds a few counts of this clonotype. V and J are TRBV28 and TRBJ1-2; the D gene is possibly TRBD1 (6 bases). Germline CDR1 reads MDHEN; CDR2 reads SYDVKM. V was trimmed by 4 bases and J by 5 bases, leaving 17 bases between them. The CDR3 is made up of 15 amino acids. The CDR3 loop is CASSSLIDRPYGYTF. CDR3 bases: TGTGCCAGCAGTTCCTTAATCGACAGGCCGTATGGCTACACCTTC.

Many counts were recorded for this clonotype. The chain couples TRBV7-9 to TRBJ2-3; D not resolved. The CDR3 runs to 11 residues. CDR1 SEHNR and CDR2 FQNEAQ come from the germline V gene (reference sequence). Trimming removed 5 bases at V and 11 bases at J, with 11 bases between. Written as DNA, the CDR3 is TGTGCCAGCAGCCAGGAACCATTGCAGTATTTT. Translation gives CASSQEPLQYF.

At least ten counts were recorded for this clonotype. J is TRBJ2-1 and V is TRBV24-1, with D perhaps assigned TRBD1 or TRBD2 (5 bases each). Per germline, CDR1 KGHDR and CDR2 SFDVKD. CDR3 size: 15 residues. V was clipped by 2 bases and J by 5 bases, with 12 bases between them. The CDR3 bases are TGTGCCACCAGTGATTCTCGTCGGGGCCACAATGAGCAGTTCTTC. Translating it yields CATSDSRRGHNEQFF.

For this clonotype: A much larger clone differs from this one at a single base, so this may be a read error. The chain recombines TRBV10-3 with TRBJ1-5, with D tentatively TRBD1 (6 bases). Germline V gene data show CDR1 as ENHRY and CDR2 as SYGVKD. There are 13 residues in the CDR3. With 11 bases removed from V and 4 bases from J, the gap between germline ends came to 15 bases. CDR3 nucleotides: TGTGCCGGCGGGGGGGCAGGAAATCAGCCCCAGCATTTT. Its translation is CAGGGAGNQPQHF.

The sample holds many counts of this clonotype. The chain links TRBV12-3 or TRBV12-4 to TRBJ1-1; D remains unclear. The CDR3 contains 13 residues. The V gene lost 3 bases and the J gene lost 2 bases, with 7 bases spanning the gap. CDR3: CASSLRRNTEAFF. The CDR3 DNA follows: TGTGCCAGCAGTTTGAGGAGAAACACTGAAGCTTTCTTT.

The chain carries TRBV5-1 and TRBJ2-7; 10 nucleotides align to TRBD1. Germline assignment: CDR1 SGHRS and CDR2 YFSETQ. CDR3 size: 15 residues. After removal of 0 bases from V and 2 bases from J, the junction contained 2 bases not matched to a gene. This CDR3 reads CASSLAGTGAYEQYF. CDR3 DNA: TGCGCCAGCAGCTTGGCCGGGACAGGGGCCTACGAGCAGTACTTC.

This clonotype was detected ten times or more. This rearrangement joins TRBV6-5 to TRBJ2-5, with a tentative D call TRBD2 (6 bases). CDR1 and CDR2 from the germline V gene are MNHEY and SVGAGI. Trimming stripped 2 bases from V and 5 bases from J, with 12 bases between. The CDR3 length is 14 residues. DNA of the CDR3: TGTGCCAGCAGTTACGTCCGGCTAGCGGAGACCCAGTACTTC. Protein: CASSYVRLAETQYF.

This clonotype was detected many times. The V and J genes are TRBV20-1 and TRBJ1-2; 12 bases match TRBD1. Unmatched junction bases numbered 11, after V lost 4 bases and J lost 8 bases. The CDR3 runs to 15 residues. Per germline, CDR1 DFQATT and CDR2 SNEGSKA (reference sequence). CDR3 region: CSATGTGGAKEGYTF. The DNA of the CDR3 is TGCAGTGCTACTGGGACAGGGGGCGCTAAGGAAGGCTACACCTTC.

This clonotype was recorded many times. The genes are TRBV15 and TRBJ2-3; TRBD1 agrees at 10 bases. Germline CDR1 is LNHNV and CDR2 is YYDKDF (reference sequence). The CDR3 has 17 residues. Trimming at V came to 3 bases and at J to 5 bases, leaving 11 bases not matched to a gene. The CDR3 is CATSSYPQRDRGDTQYF. The CDR3 DNA reads as TGTGCCACCAGCAGCTACCCGCAACGGGACAGGGGAGATACGCAGTATTTT. Variable domain in full (rest from reference TRBV15 and TRBJ2-3): DAMVIQNPRYQVTQFGKPVTLSCSQTLNHNVMYWYQQKSSQAPKLLFHYYDKDFNNEADTPDNFQSRRPNTSFCFLDIRSPGLGDTAMYLCATSSYPQRDRGDTQYFGPGTRLTVL.

The table lists this clonotype with many counts. The chain couples TRBV11-2 to TRBJ2-5, with no clear D. The CDR3 sequence is 15 residues long. CDR1 SGHAT and CDR2 FQNNGV come from the germline V gene. V shed 0 bases and J shed 4 bases, with 12 bases lying between them. The CDR3 bases are TGTGCCAGCAGCTTAGATTGGACGGGTTCAGAGACCCAGTACTTC. Its translation: CASSLDWTGSETQYF. Full variable domain (missing parts from reference TRBV11-2 and TRBJ2-5): EAGVAQSPRYKIIEKRQSVAFWCNPISGHATLYWYQQILGQGPKLLIQFQNNGVVDDSQLPKDRFSAERLKGVDSTLKIQPAKLEDSAVYLCASSLDWTGSETQYFGPGTRLLVL.

The CDR3 is CASSSTGFSNTGELFF. The DNA of the CDR3 is TGTGCCAGCAGCTCAACGGGATTCTCGAACACCGGGGAGCTGTTTTTT. The chain couples TRBV7-9 to TRBJ2-2; D perhaps matches TRBD2 (5 bases). From germline, CDR1 is SEHNR and CDR2 FQNEAQ (reference sequence). The V end was cut by 4 bases, the J end by 0 bases, with 12 bases between. This CDR3 is built from 16 residues.

The rearrangement uses TRBV28 and TRBJ1-1; 7 bases agree with TRBD1. The CDR3 sequence is 12 residues long. From germline, CDR1 is MDHEN and CDR2 SYDVKM. V was pared by 3 bases and J by 11 bases, with 6 bases of the junction left unmatched. The CDR3 protein is CASSFAGQDAFF. In nucleotides, the CDR3 is TGTGCCAGCAGTTTTGCCGGACAGGATGCTTTCTTT.

This clonotype was detected only a few times. The DNA of the CDR3 is TGCGCCAGCAGCCAAGACCCAGGGGGGAACTATGGCTACACCTTC. It translates to CASSQDPGGNYGYTF. The chain uses TRBV4-3 and TRBJ1-2; 7 bases match TRBD1. The V and J ends lost 0 bases and 2 bases, in that order; junction bases with no gene match: 3. Germline values: CDR1 LGHNA, CDR2 YSLEER. The CDR3 sequence is 15 residues long.

This clonotype occurred many times. The gene calls are TRBV28 and TRBJ2-6; 10 nucleotides align to TRBD1. The junction had 10 bases not matched to a gene; V was cut back by 6 bases and J by 2 bases. CDR3 length: 18 amino acids. The germline V gene encodes CDR1 MDHEN and CDR2 SYDVKM. The CDR3 DNA sequence: TGTGCCAGCAGATACGCGGGACAGGGGAAAACTGGGGCCAACGTCCTGACTTTC. It is translated as CASRYAGQGKTGANVLTF.

This clonotype was found many times. The gene calls are TRBV5-1 and TRBJ2-3; 7 bases match TRBD2. The CDR3 sequence is 16 residues long. The ends lost 0 bases at V and 2 bases at J; junction bases unmatched: 6. Germline CDR1 and CDR2: SGHRS and YFSETQ. As DNA, the CDR3 is TGCGCCAGCAGCTTGGCCGGACGGGAGGACACAGATACGCAGTATTTT. Residues: CASSLAGREDTDTQYF.

Ten or more counts support this clonotype. The chain joins TRBV28 to TRBJ1-3, with unresolved D. The CDR3 contains 12 residues. Germline V gene sequence: CDR1 MDHEN, CDR2 SYDVKM. V lost 4 bases and J 3 bases, leaving 4 bases between the germline ends. The CDR3 loop is CASSSGGNTIYF. The DNA of the CDR3 is TGTGCCAGCAGTTCCGGTGGAAACACCATATATTTT.

This clonotype appeared many times. The V gene is TRBV2, the J gene TRBJ2-1, with 13 nucleotides matching TRBD2. This CDR3 spans 15 amino acids. After removal of 3 bases from V and 9 bases from J, the junction contained 5 bases not matched to a gene. Germline V gene sequence: CDR1 SNHLY, CDR2 FYNNEI. CDR3 amino acids: CASSDMGLAGIEQFF. The CDR3 nucleotides are TGTGCCAGCAGTGATATGGGACTAGCGGGAATTGAGCAGTTCTTC.

This clonotype was picked up many times. The chain links TRBV7-2 to TRBJ1-3; D possibly corresponds to TRBD1 (5 bases). The CDR3 has 16 amino acids. V was shortened by 1 base and J by 6 bases, with 16 bases between the two germline ends. Germline CDR1 and CDR2: SGHTA and FQGNSA. The CDR3 DNA reads TGTGCCAGCAGCTTAGGAAATCCGACAGAAGAAAACACCATATATTTT. The encoded protein is CASSLGNPTEENTIYF.

This clonotype was seen just once. This chain joins TRBV29-1 and TRBJ2-7; D is perhaps TRBD1 (6 bases). The ends were cut back, 6 bases at V and 2 bases at J, with 11 bases in the middle. The germline V gene encodes CDR1 SQVTM and CDR2 ANQGSEA. This CDR3 has 12 amino acids. The CDR3, as DNA: TGCAGCGTGACGGACAGACCCTACGAGCAGTACTTC. Translating it yields CSVTDRPYEQYF.

The rearrangement uses TRBV29-1 and TRBJ2-4; 7 nucleotides match TRBD2. Germline loops: CDR1 SQVTM, CDR2 ANQGSEA. V lost 7 bases and J lost 7; bases outside the gene matches: 22. The CDR3 runs 17 residues. Here the CDR3 reads CSATASPGREAGNIQYF. CDR3 bases: TGCAGCGCAACTGCTAGTCCGGGACGCGAAGCGGGGAACATTCAGTACTTC.

In this sample, this clonotype turned up many times. The gene calls are TRBV11-2 and TRBJ2-3; D remains unclear. Germline V gives CDR1 SGHAT, CDR2 FQNNGV. V lost 5 bases to trimming and J lost 9 bases, with 9 bases between them. This CDR3 comprises 11 residues. CDR3 nucleotide sequence: TGTGCCAGCAGCCCCGGTGGCACGCAGTATTTT. Translating it yields CASSPGGTQYF. Looking up the rest from reference TRBV11-2 and TRBJ2-3 gives the full variable domain: EAGVAQSPRYKIIEKRQSVAFWCNPISGHATLYWYQQILGQGPKLLIQFQNNGVVDDSQLPKDRFSAERLKGVDSTLKIQPAKLEDSAVYLCASSPGGTQYFGPGTRLTVL.

Only a few counts were recorded for this clonotype. The chain recombines TRBV9 with TRBJ2-3; D ambiguous. V lost 0 bases and J 4 bases, leaving 6 bases between the germline ends. Germline loops: CDR1 SGDLS, CDR2 YYNGEE. The CDR3 totals 13 residues. For the CDR3, the DNA is TGTGCCAGCAGCGTAGTGGATTCAGATACGCAGTATTTT. Its protein is CASSVVDSDTQYF.

This clonotype was counted between two and nine times. The V call is TRBV29-1, the J call TRBJ2-2; no definite D call. Germline V gene sequence: CDR1 SQVTM, CDR2 ANQGSEA. V was shortened by 4 bases and J by 5 bases, with 8 bases between the two germline ends. The CDR3 spans 12 residues. This CDR3 is CSVGQMTGELFF. Written as DNA, the CDR3 is TGCAGCGTTGGGCAGATGACCGGGGAGCTGTTTTTT.

The chain recombines TRBV10-3 with TRBJ2-3, with D unclear. CDR1 is ENHRY, CDR2 SYGVKD, per germline. CDR3 length: 11 residues. The V gene lost 6 bases and the J gene lost 5 bases, with 6 bases spanning the gap. CDR3 DNA: TGTGCCATCAGAGAAGAAGATACGCAGTATTTT. This codes for CAIREEDTQYF.

This clonotype was picked up a small number of times. The V and J genes are TRBV2 and TRBJ2-3; D remains ambiguous. From germline, CDR1 is SNHLY and CDR2 FYNNEI. This CDR3 comprises 12 residues. V was trimmed by 6 bases and J by 0 bases, leaving 4 bases between them. This CDR3 is CASRGSTDTQYF. CDR3 nucleotide sequence: TGTGCCAGCAGAGGGAGCACAGATACGCAGTATTTT.

The table lists this clonotype with many counts. The chain is built from TRBV29-1 and TRBJ2-1; 15 positions agree with TRBD2. CDR1 SQVTM and CDR2 ANQGSEA come from the germline V gene. CDR3 length: 14 residues. This chain's CDR3 is CSHYGLAGGNEQFF. The CDR3 DNA reads TGCAGTCACTACGGACTAGCGGGAGGGAATGAGCAGTTCTTC.

This clonotype occurred a few times. The V gene is TRBV10-3, the J gene TRBJ2-7; 7 nucleotides match TRBD1. This CDR3 comprises 14 residues. The J segment lost 2 bases and the V segment lost 5 bases, leaving 6 bases of the junction unmatched. Looked up from germline, CDR1 is ENHRY and CDR2 is SYGVKD. The CDR3 sequence: CAISPGQETYEQYF. Here the CDR3 DNA reads TGTGCCATCAGTCCCGGACAGGAAACCTACGAGCAGTACTTC.